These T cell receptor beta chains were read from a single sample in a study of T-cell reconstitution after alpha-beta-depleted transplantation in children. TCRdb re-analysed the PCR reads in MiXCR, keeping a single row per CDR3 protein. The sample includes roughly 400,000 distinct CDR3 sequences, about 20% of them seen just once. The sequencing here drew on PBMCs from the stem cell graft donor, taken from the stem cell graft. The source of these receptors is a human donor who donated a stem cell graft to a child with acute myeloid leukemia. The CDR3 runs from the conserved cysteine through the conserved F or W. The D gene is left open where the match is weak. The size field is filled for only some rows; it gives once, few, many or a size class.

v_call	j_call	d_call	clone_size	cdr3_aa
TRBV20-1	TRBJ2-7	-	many	CSARDRVPPYEQYF
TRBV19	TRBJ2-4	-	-	CASSMTASGDIQYF
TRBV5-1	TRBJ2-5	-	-	CASSRRQIQETQYF
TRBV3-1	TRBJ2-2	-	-	CASSQDRLIAGELFF
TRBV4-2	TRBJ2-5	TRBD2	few	CASSHGLAGETQYF
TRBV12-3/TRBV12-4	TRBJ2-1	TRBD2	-	CASTWGGWGNEQFF
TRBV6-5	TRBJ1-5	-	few	CASSYLIGVQPQHF
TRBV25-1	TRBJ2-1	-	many	CALGGDGGYNEQFF
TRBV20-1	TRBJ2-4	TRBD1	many	CSARDTGAVDKNIQYF
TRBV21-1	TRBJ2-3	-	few	CASLMADTQYF
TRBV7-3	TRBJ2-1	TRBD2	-	CASSLASTRTRGNEQFF
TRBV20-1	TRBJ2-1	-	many	CSAIYRALSEQFF
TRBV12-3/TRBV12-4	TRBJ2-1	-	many	CASSRSSLREQFF
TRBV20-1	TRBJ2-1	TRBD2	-	CSANTGTSGSGYEQFF
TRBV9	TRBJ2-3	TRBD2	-	CASSVSVGGPLDTQYF
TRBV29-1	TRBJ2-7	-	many	CSALGGYEQYF
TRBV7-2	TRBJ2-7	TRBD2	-	CASSSQSGRLYEQYF
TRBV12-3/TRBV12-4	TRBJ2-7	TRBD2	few	CASSLLVAGREQYF
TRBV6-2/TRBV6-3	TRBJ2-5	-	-	CASSYGRETPQETQYF
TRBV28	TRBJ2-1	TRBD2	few	CASSKPGLGSYNEQFF
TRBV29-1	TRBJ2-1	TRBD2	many	CSTRLAATYNEQFF
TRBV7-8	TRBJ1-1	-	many	CASSLARVNTEAFF
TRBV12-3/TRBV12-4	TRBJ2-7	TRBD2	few	CASSLSAGGPGEQYF
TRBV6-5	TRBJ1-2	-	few	CASSYSQAAGYTF
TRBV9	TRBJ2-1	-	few	CASSVGGSVRPYNEQFF
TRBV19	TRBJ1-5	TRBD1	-	CASSRDRVISGQPQHF
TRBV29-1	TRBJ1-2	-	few	CSVEPLGNYGYTF